These 19 T cell receptor beta chains were all obtained from the same sample, sequenced in a study of ipilimumab plus nivolumab after autologous stem cell transplantation. The protocol was immunoSEQ multiplex PCR, while the TCRdb copy is restricted to in-frame clones and leaves out a portion. The sample records about 83,000 clones, about 83% being singletons. The starting material was PBMCs, obtained in a trial of ipilimumab plus nivolumab as post-transplant consolidation. The receptors originated from a male donor with diffuse large B-cell lymphoma.

The rearrangement links TRBV7-9 to TRBJ2-1; the D gene could be TRBD1 or TRBD2 (6 bases each). Deletions cut 11 bases from V and 2 bases from J, with 16 bases between. This CDR3 comprises 14 residues. Germline CDR1 is SEHNR and CDR2 is FQNEAQ (reference sequence). The CDR3 loop is CAGEGGSTYNEQFF. The CDR3 DNA follows: TGTGCCGGTGAAGGGGGGTCCACCTACAATGAGCAGTTCTTC.

This rearrangement joins TRBV11-2 to TRBJ2-7, with a weak D call TRBD2 (5 bases). The V and J ends lost 7 bases and 4 bases respectively, with 8 bases between them. The CDR3 totals 11 residues. Per the germline V gene, CDR1 is SGHAT and CDR2 is FQNNGV. The CDR3 DNA follows: TGTGCCAGCACCCCGGGGTACGAGCAGTACTTC. It codes for CASTPGYEQYF.

The rearrangement links TRBV12-5 to TRBJ2-2; no reliable D call. CDR1 is LGHNT, CDR2 FRNRAP, per germline. CDR3 length equals 16 residues. The ends were cut back, 0 bases at V and 3 bases at J, with 11 bases in the middle. CDR3 residues: CASGLVRNSYTGELFF. The CDR3 DNA reads TGTGCTAGTGGTTTGGTACGTAACTCGTACACCGGGGAGCTGTTTTTT.

V is TRBV13 and J is TRBJ2-4, with TRBD1 matching 8 bases. The CDR3 runs to 16 residues. Looked up from germline, CDR1 is PRHDT and CDR2 is FYEKMQ (reference sequence). J lost 1 base, V lost 5 bases, and 7 bases had no gene match. CDR3 region: CASSQTGVSAKNIQYF. DNA for the CDR3: TGTGCCAGCAGCCAGACAGGGGTTTCGGCCAAAAACATTCAGTACTTC.

CDR3 amino acids: CASSLRGETNYGYTF. The DNA for the CDR3 is TGTGCCAGCAGCTTGAGGGGAGAAACTAACTATGGCTACACCTTC. This sequence joins TRBV5-8 and TRBJ1-2; D perhaps matches TRBD1 (5 bases). Germline V gene sequence: CDR1 SGHTS, CDR2 YDEGEE. Trimming took off 1 base at V and 0 bases at J, with 10 bases between the two ends. This CDR3 contains 15 residues.

The chain recombines TRBV7-9 with TRBJ2-5; D ambiguous. Germline V gives CDR1 SEHNR, CDR2 FQNEAQ (reference sequence). The CDR3 length is 15 residues. The V end was cut by 1 base, the J end by 5 bases, with 14 bases between. The DNA of the CDR3 is TGTGCCAGCAGCTTAGAGGAAGCTAGTTCGGAGACCCAGTACTTC. This encodes CASSLEEASSETQYF.

This clone has only a few counts. For the CDR3, the DNA is TGCGCCAGCAGCGGGTGGACAGGGTCCTCCTACGAGCAGTACTTC. Translated: CASSGWTGSSYEQYF. This chain links TRBV5-1 with TRBJ2-7; 8 bases align to TRBD1. The CDR3 consists of 15 residues. Per germline, CDR1 SGHRS and CDR2 YFSETQ. V was pared by 4 bases and J by 0 bases, with 6 bases of the junction left unmatched.

The chain joins TRBV9 to TRBJ2-3; possibly TRBD2 for D (7 bases). V gave up 0 bases and J gave up 4 bases, with 15 bases separating them. Germline CDR1 SGDLS, CDR2 YYNGEE. The CDR3 spans 16 residues. CDR3 sequence (DNA): TGTGCCAGCAGCGTAGATGGGGGGGCCCGCGCAGATACGCAGTATTTT. Its translation: CASSVDGGARADTQYF.

The chain carries TRBV2 and TRBJ2-3, with 10 bases aligning to TRBD1. Unmatched junction bases numbered 8, after V lost 7 bases and J lost 4 bases. The CDR3 is made up of 15 amino acids. The germline gives CDR1 SNHLY, CDR2 FYNNEI. The CDR3 sequence is CASTPETGGADTQYF. As DNA, the CDR3 is TGTGCCAGCACTCCAGAGACAGGGGGCGCAGATACGCAGTATTTT.

The genes are TRBV7-2 and TRBJ1-3; TRBD1 aligns across 7 bases. V shed 5 bases and J 0 bases; nucleotides not matched to a gene: 4. Germline assignment: CDR1 SGHTA and CDR2 FQGNSA. The CDR3 length is 15 residues. This chain's CDR3 is CASSPTGTSGNTIYF. The CDR3 region has the DNA TGTGCCAGCAGCCCGACAGGGACCTCTGGAAACACCATATATTTT.

The chain employs TRBV5-1 and TRBJ1-5; a weak D match, TRBD1 (5 bases). This CDR3 comprises 16 residues. Germline V gene sequence: CDR1 SGHRS, CDR2 YFSETQ. Deletions cut 4 bases from V and 10 bases from J, with 24 bases between. The CDR3 region has the DNA TGCGCCAGCAGCGGGGCGACCGCATGGGAAGTAGGACCCCAGCATTTT. Translation: CASSGATAWEVGPQHF. Supplemented by reference TRBV5-1 and TRBJ1-5, the full variable domain reads KAGVTQTPRYLIKTRGQQVTLSCSPISGHRSVSWYQQTPGQGLQFLFEYFSETQRNKGNFPGRFSGRQFSNSRSEMNVSTLELGDSALYLCASSGATAWEVGPQHFGDGTRLSIL.

This clone has just a few counts. This chain links TRBV4-3 with TRBJ2-3; TRBD2 agrees at 10 bases. CDR3 length: 18 amino acids. Trimming took 1 base from V and 2 from J; bases not matched to a gene: 9. The germline gives CDR1 LGHNA, CDR2 YSLEER. Here the CDR3 DNA reads TGCGCCAGCAGCCAAGGAACTAGCGGGGTCTATTCCACAGATACGCAGTATTTT. It is translated as CASSQGTSGVYSTDTQYF.

As regards this clone: The sample carries other DNA sequences with the same CDR3. The chain uses TRBV5-1 and TRBJ2-3, with 7 bases lining up with TRBD1. Germline CDR1 reads SGHRS; CDR2 reads YFSETQ. V lost 4 bases to trimming and J lost 1 base; unmatched junction nucleotides: 3. The CDR3 has 14 amino acids. CDR3 loop: CASSRDRGTDTQYF. Here the CDR3 DNA reads TGCGCCAGCAGCCGGGACAGAGGCACAGATACGCAGTATTTT.

Remarks on this clone: The germline gene is not matched at one end of the junction; a read error may be the cause. The V and J genes are TRBV7-7 and TRBJ2-6; D might be TRBD1 or TRBD2, each matching 6 bases. CDR3 size: 19 residues. Germline V gene lookup returns CDR1 SSHAT and CDR2 FNYEAQ (reference sequence). The CDR3 protein is CASSLAVRRTAPGANVLTF. CDR3 nucleotides: TGTGCTAGCAGCTTAGCGGTACGACGGACAGCTCCAGGGGCCAACGTCCTGACTTTC.

The chain employs TRBV10-1 and TRBJ2-1; 11 positions match TRBD1. With 6 bases clipped from V and 0 bases from J, the junction kept 7 bases outside the gene matches. The CDR3 has 17 residues. Germline V lookup: CDR1 WNHNN, CDR2 SYGVQD (reference sequence). CDR3 protein: CASSWTGGKGSYNEQFF. The CDR3 coding sequence is TGCGCCAGCAGCTGGACAGGGGGCAAAGGCTCCTACAATGAGCAGTTCTTC.

The rearrangement joins TRBV5-1 to TRBJ2-5; 12 positions agree with TRBD2. V gave up 0 bases and J gave up 5 bases; unmatched junction bases: 2. This CDR3 is built from 15 residues. Looked up from germline, CDR1 is SGHRS and CDR2 is YFSETQ. CDR3 loop: CASSLASGGAETQYF. The CDR3 bases are TGCGCCAGCAGCTTGGCTAGCGGGGGGGCCGAGACCCAGTACTTC.

The rearrangement joins TRBV9 to TRBJ1-1; D might be TRBD1 (6 bases). Between the trimmed V and J ends, which lost 0 bases and 1 base, there was a span of 7 bases. The CDR3 is 14 amino acids. The germline gives CDR1 SGDLS, CDR2 YYNGEE. The CDR3 reads CASSVEQGNTEAFF. CDR3 nucleotide sequence: TGTGCCAGCAGCGTAGAACAGGGGAACACTGAAGCTTTCTTT.

This rearrangement joins TRBV4-2 to TRBJ2-3, with 10 positions matching TRBD2. Germline V gene sequence: CDR1 LGHNA, CDR2 YNFKEQ. This CDR3 has 18 amino acids. With 4 bases clipped from V and 0 bases from J, the junction kept 10 bases outside the gene matches. The CDR3 DNA sequence: TGTGCCAGCAGCCGCACGGCTAGCGGGGGCCAGAGCACAGATACGCAGTATTTT. Its protein product is CASSRTASGGQSTDTQYF.

This chain joins TRBV15 and TRBJ2-7; no firm D call. The CDR3 covers 14 residues. V was pared by 5 bases and J by 2 bases, with 13 bases between. Per germline, CDR1 LNHNV and CDR2 YYDKDF (reference sequence). This CDR3 reads CATSARLGTYEQYF. CDR3 DNA sequence: TGTGCCACCAGCGCTAGGTTGGGGACCTACGAGCAGTACTTC. Full variable domain (outside the CDR3, taken from reference TRBV15 and TRBJ2-7): DAMVIQNPRYQVTQFGKPVTLSCSQTLNHNVMYWYQQKSSQAPKLLFHYYDKDFNNEADTPDNFQSRRPNTSFCFLDIRSPGLGDTAMYLCATSARLGTYEQYFGPGTRLTVT.